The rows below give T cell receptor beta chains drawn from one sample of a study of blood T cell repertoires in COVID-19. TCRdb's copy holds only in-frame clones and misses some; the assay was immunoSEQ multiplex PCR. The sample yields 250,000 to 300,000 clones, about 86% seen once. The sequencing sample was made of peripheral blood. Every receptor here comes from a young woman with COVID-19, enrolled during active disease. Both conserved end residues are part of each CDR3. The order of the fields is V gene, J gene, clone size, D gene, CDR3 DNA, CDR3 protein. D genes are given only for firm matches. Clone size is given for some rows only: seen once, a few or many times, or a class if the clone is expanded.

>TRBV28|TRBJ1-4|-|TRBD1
TGTGCCAGCAGTGACCCGGGACAGGTTTTACGTTTGGGAAAACTGTTTTTT
CASSDPGQVLRLGKLFF
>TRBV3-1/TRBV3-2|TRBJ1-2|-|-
TGTGCCAGCAGCCAAGCAGGGTTCTATGGCTACACCTTC
CASSQAGFYGYTF
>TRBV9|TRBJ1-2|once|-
TGTGCCAGCAGTATTAGCACGGCGGTCTATGGCTACACCTTC
CASSISTAVYGYTF
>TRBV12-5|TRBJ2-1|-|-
TGTGCTAGTGGTTTGGTACAAGGGGTCCCCTCCTACAATGAGCAGTTCTTC
CASGLVQGVPSYNEQFF
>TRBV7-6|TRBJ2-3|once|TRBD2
TGTGCCAGCAGCTTAGGGGGGGGGTCCTTGGATACGCAGTATTTT
CASSLGGGSLDTQYF
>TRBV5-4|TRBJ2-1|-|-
TGTGCCAGCAGCTTACACCGCGGGACTGCTTACAATGAGCAGTTCTTC
CASSLHRGTAYNEQFF
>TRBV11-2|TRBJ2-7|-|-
TGTGCCAGCAGCTTAGGACTAGTAACCTACGAGCAGTACTTC
CASSLGLVTYEQYF
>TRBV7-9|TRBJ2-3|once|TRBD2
TGTGCCAGCAGCAACACGATAAGGCTAGCGGACACAGATACGCAGTATTTT
CASSNTIRLADTDTQYF
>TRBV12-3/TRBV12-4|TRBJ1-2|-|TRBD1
TGTGCCAGCAGTCCGGGACAGCCCTATGGCTACACCTTC
CASSPGQPYGYTF
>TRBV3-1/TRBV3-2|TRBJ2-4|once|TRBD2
TGTGCCAGCAGCCTGACTAGCGGGGTGAAACTAGCCAAAAACATTCAGTACTTC
CASSLTSGVKLAKNIQYF
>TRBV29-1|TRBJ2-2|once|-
TGCAGCGTTGTGGGGCTCGGGGAGCTGTTTTTT
CSVVGLGELFF
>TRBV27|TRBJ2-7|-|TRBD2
TGTGCCAGCGGAGAGCGGGGGGGCTTCGACGAGCAGTACTTC
CASGERGGFDEQYF
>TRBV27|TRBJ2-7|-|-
TGTGCCAGCAGTATCGGACAGAGAGCCTACGAGCAGTACTTC
CASSIGQRAYEQYF
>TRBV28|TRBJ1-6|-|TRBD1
TGTGCCAGCAGTAAACTAGGACAGGGAGGATCACCCCTCCACTTT
CASSKLGQGGSPLHF
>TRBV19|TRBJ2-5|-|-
TGTGCCAGTAGTAGATCTAGATATGAGACCCAGTACTTC
CASSRSRYETQYF
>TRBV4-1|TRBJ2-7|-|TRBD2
TGCGCCAGCAGCCCATCCTCCGGGGGGGGCAGGTACGAGCAGTACTTC
CASSPSSGGGRYEQYF
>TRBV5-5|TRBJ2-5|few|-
TGTGCCAGCAGCTTCGGGGGTCGGGAGACCCAGTACTTC
CASSFGGRETQYF
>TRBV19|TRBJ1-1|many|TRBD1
TGTGCCAGTAGTTTAACCGGGACAGGGGTTGTTGAAGCTTTCTTT
CASSLTGTGVVEAFF
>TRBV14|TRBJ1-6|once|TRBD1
TGTGCCAGCAGCCAAGGAGTGGTGACAGGGGTTTCACCCCTCCACTTT
CASSQGVVTGVSPLHF
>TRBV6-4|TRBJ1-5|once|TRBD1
TGTGCCAGCACCATACCGGGACAGGGGGAGCGGCAGCCCCAGCATTTT
CASTIPGQGERQPQHF
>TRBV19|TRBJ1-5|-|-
TGTGCCAGTAGTATAGGGGCGGGTAAGAGCAATCAGCCCCAGCATTTT
CASSIGAGKSNQPQHF
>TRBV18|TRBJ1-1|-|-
TGTGCCAGCTCACCCCTCTCGGGACTTGACACTGAAGCTTTCTTT
CASSPLSGLDTEAFF
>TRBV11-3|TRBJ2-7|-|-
TGTGCCAGCAGCTTACTATCCTCCTACGAGCAGTACTTC
CASSLLSSYEQYF
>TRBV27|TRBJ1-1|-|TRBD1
TGTGCCAGCAGTTTCCAGGGGGCGCGAAGAGATACTGAAGCTTTCTTT
CASSFQGARRDTEAFF
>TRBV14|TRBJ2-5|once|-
TGTGCCAGCAGCCCAGCCCCGGGGTTGGGGGAGACCCAGTACTTC
CASSPAPGLGETQYF
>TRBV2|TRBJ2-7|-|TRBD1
TGTGCCAGCAGTGATTCGACAGGGGGTTTACGTGGGCAGTACTTC
CASSDSTGGLRGQYF
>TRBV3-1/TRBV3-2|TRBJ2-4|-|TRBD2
TGTGCCAGCAGCCAAGACGGGGGGGGCCTCCTAGCCAAAAACATTCAGTACTTC
CASSQDGGGLLAKNIQYF
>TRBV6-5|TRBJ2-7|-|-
TGTGCCAGCAGTTACGGTGGGGAGGCCTACGAGCAGTACTTC
CASSYGGEAYEQYF
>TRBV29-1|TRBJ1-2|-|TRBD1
TGCAGCGTGGACGGACAGGGAATCTATGGCTACACCTTC
CSVDGQGIYGYTF
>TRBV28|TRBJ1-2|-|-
TGTGCCAGCAGTTTTAGGGCAGGGGTCGATGGCTACACCTTC
CASSFRAGVDGYTF
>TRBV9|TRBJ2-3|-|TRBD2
TGTGCCAGCAGCGTGGGGACTACTAGCACAGATACGCAGTATTTT
CASSVGTTSTDTQYF
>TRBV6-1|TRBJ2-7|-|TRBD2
TGTGCCAGCAGTGAATTTGTTTTGGGACTAGCTTCCGAGCAGTACTTC
CASSEFVLGLASEQYF
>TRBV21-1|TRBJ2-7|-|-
TGTGCCAGCAGCCGACAGGGGAAGTACGAGCAGTACTTC
CASSRQGKYEQYF